This T cell receptor beta chain was found in a study of blood T cells in healthy people across ages. General study results and limits: The recorded TCR beta diversity per million T cells decreased in a roughly linear manner with age.

V dropped 4 bases and J dropped 1 base, with 8 bases sitting between them. The CDR3 is 13 amino acids. CDR1 and CDR2 (germline): SGDLS, YYNGEE. A J-beta primer mix and a sample-barcoded 5' primer were used in a second PCR of roughly 7 to 12 cycles. Via MiXCR, TCRdb re-called the 5' RACE reads, giving one row per CDR3 protein. The sample includes about 900,000 distinct CDR3 sequences, approximately 49% seen only once; the top ten take about an eighth. At least ten counts were recorded for this clonotype. The target antigen is unknown. The chain has TRBV9 and TRBJ1-2, with D uncertain. This TCR derives from a man in his thirties or forties in good health. Specimen: blood. CDR3 protein: CASSPDVNYGYTF. The CDR3 DNA sequence: TGTGCCAGCAGCCCGGACGTTAACTATGGCTACACCTTC.